A selection of T cell receptor beta chains follows, all from one sample in a study of Graves' ophthalmopathy and Graves' hyperthyroidism. One entry per CDR3 protein results from TCRdb running MiXCR on the multiplex PCR reads. The sample has some 750,000 distinct CDR3 sequences; approximately 40% are singletons. Sequenced material: peripheral blood. The source is an adult man with Graves' ophthalmopathy. Each CDR3 is given with its conserved first and last residue. The order of the fields is clone size, J gene, V gene, D gene, CDR3 protein. The D gene is left open where the match is weak. The listing skips clone size in some rows; elsewhere it reads once, few, many or a size class.

clone size: many
J gene: TRBJ1-2
V gene: TRBV11-2
D gene: NA
CDR3 protein: CASSLIRGDYGYTF

clone size: NA
J gene: TRBJ1-1
V gene: TRBV25-1
D gene: NA
CDR3 protein: CASTSPGLPEAFF

clone size: few
J gene: TRBJ2-7
V gene: TRBV7-2
D gene: TRBD1
CDR3 protein: CASSLDPGTGLFEQYF

clone size: NA
J gene: TRBJ2-7
V gene: TRBV29-1
D gene: NA
CDR3 protein: CSFSSSSYEQYF

clone size: NA
J gene: TRBJ1-5
V gene: TRBV24-1
D gene: TRBD1
CDR3 protein: CATSDPRTGERNQPQHF

clone size: many
J gene: TRBJ2-7
V gene: TRBV7-9
D gene: TRBD1
CDR3 protein: CASIAGTGSYEQYF

clone size: few
J gene: TRBJ2-7
V gene: TRBV7-2
D gene: NA
CDR3 protein: CASSLGDTGPYEQYF

clone size: NA
J gene: TRBJ1-1
V gene: TRBV7-9
D gene: NA
CDR3 protein: CASSWGAGMNTEAFF

clone size: NA
J gene: TRBJ1-2
V gene: TRBV2
D gene: NA
CDR3 protein: CASSYSGKDYGYTF

clone size: NA
J gene: TRBJ2-7
V gene: TRBV16
D gene: TRBD2
CDR3 protein: CASSHGTSSSYEQYF

clone size: few
J gene: TRBJ2-2
V gene: TRBV24-1
D gene: TRBD1
CDR3 protein: CATSARGRFTGELFF

clone size: NA
J gene: TRBJ1-2
V gene: TRBV15
D gene: TRBD1
CDR3 protein: CAASRLGTAYNYGYTF

clone size: NA
J gene: TRBJ2-7
V gene: TRBV7-9
D gene: NA
CDR3 protein: CASSLSRERYEQYF

clone size: many
J gene: TRBJ1-3
V gene: TRBV15
D gene: NA
CDR3 protein: CATSRDPSSGNTIYF

clone size: NA
J gene: TRBJ2-7
V gene: TRBV20-1
D gene: TRBD1
CDR3 protein: CSARTPSAATGGDEQYF

clone size: few
J gene: TRBJ2-7
V gene: TRBV6-6
D gene: TRBD2
CDR3 protein: CASSYSLAGVYEQYF

clone size: NA
J gene: NA
V gene: TRBV11-2
D gene: TRBD2
CDR3 protein: CASSLSGSDNEQFF

clone size: NA
J gene: TRBJ2-7
V gene: TRBV29-1
D gene: NA
CDR3 protein: CSAEAQSVGGSWGYEQYF

clone size: many
J gene: TRBJ2-5
V gene: TRBV2
D gene: NA
CDR3 protein: CASGGPETQYF

clone size: NA
J gene: TRBJ1-1
V gene: TRBV7-9
D gene: NA
CDR3 protein: CASSLARWDQGTEAFF

clone size: NA
J gene: TRBJ2-7
V gene: TRBV20-1
D gene: NA
CDR3 protein: CSARDSPAGVYEQYF

clone size: NA
J gene: TRBJ2-1
V gene: TRBV24-1
D gene: TRBD1
CDR3 protein: CASGQGGNNEQFF

clone size: few
J gene: TRBJ1-3
V gene: TRBV7-2
D gene: NA
CDR3 protein: CASSASPRGISSGNTIYF

clone size: few
J gene: TRBJ1-2
V gene: TRBV7-9
D gene: NA
CDR3 protein: CASSPLPGQRGGGGYTF

clone size: NA
J gene: NA
V gene: TRBV10-3
D gene: TRBD2
CDR3 protein: CAIRRAASGVNEQFF

clone size: NA
J gene: TRBJ2-5
V gene: TRBV15
D gene: TRBD2
CDR3 protein: CAASGLVGVQETQYF

clone size: once
J gene: TRBJ2-2
V gene: TRBV25-1
D gene: NA
CDR3 protein: CASSLEGGRYTGELFF

clone size: NA
J gene: TRBJ1-6
V gene: TRBV25-1
D gene: TRBD1
CDR3 protein: CASSLRGQDNSPLHF

clone size: many
J gene: TRBJ2-5
V gene: TRBV2
D gene: NA
CDR3 protein: CASSEGRDWFQYF

clone size: NA
J gene: TRBJ1-1
V gene: TRBV10-3
D gene: NA
CDR3 protein: CAISEETAEAFF

clone size: many
J gene: TRBJ1-1
V gene: TRBV2
D gene: NA
CDR3 protein: CASKGRVLDTEAFF

clone size: NA
J gene: TRBJ2-7
V gene: TRBV7-6
D gene: NA
CDR3 protein: CASSLLGGGSEQYF

clone size: NA
J gene: TRBJ1-2
V gene: TRBV4-2
D gene: TRBD1
CDR3 protein: CASSQTGVSNYGYTF

clone size: few
J gene: TRBJ2-7
V gene: TRBV6-6
D gene: TRBD1
CDR3 protein: CASSSWDRASYEQYF

clone size: few
J gene: TRBJ2-2
V gene: TRBV4-2
D gene: NA
CDR3 protein: CASSQVVNTGELFF

clone size: NA
J gene: TRBJ2-5
V gene: TRBV6-1
D gene: TRBD1
CDR3 protein: CASSTGTGSFGYF

clone size: NA
J gene: TRBJ1-2
V gene: TRBV6-5
D gene: NA
CDR3 protein: CASRPDPRYGYTF

clone size: NA
J gene: TRBJ1-5
V gene: TRBV6-5
D gene: NA
CDR3 protein: CASSLAGIHQPQHF

clone size: NA
J gene: TRBJ1-5
V gene: TRBV10-3
D gene: TRBD1
CDR3 protein: CAISEDRDNQPQHF

clone size: NA
J gene: TRBJ2-3
V gene: TRBV29-1
D gene: TRBD2
CDR3 protein: CSVEPGGDTQYF

clone size: many
J gene: TRBJ1-1
V gene: TRBV19
D gene: NA
CDR3 protein: CASSIVAGTVAFF

clone size: many
J gene: TRBJ1-2
V gene: TRBV20-1
D gene: NA
CDR3 protein: CSARVPGFSGYTF

clone size: many
J gene: TRBJ1-5
V gene: TRBV10-3
D gene: TRBD1
CDR3 protein: CASTAQGGNQPQHF

clone size: NA
J gene: TRBJ2-5
V gene: TRBV20-1
D gene: NA
CDR3 protein: CSARAWTDIQETQYF

clone size: few
J gene: TRBJ1-2
V gene: TRBV5-4
D gene: NA
CDR3 protein: CASSLDGVTAGYTF

clone size: NA
J gene: TRBJ2-7
V gene: TRBV29-1
D gene: NA
CDR3 protein: CSVGESPYEQYF

clone size: few
J gene: TRBJ2-2
V gene: TRBV19
D gene: NA
CDR3 protein: CASKSWGDGGELFF